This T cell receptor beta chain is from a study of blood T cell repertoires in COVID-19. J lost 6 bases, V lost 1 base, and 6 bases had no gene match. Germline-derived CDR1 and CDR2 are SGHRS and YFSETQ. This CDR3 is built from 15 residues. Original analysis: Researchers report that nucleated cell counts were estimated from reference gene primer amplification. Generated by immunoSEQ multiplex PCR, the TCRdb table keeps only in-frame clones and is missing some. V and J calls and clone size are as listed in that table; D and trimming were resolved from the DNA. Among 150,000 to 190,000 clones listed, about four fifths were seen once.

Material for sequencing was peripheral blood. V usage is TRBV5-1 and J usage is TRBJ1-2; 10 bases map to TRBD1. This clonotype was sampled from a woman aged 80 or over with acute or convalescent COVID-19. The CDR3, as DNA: TGCGCCAGCAGCTTGAATGCCGGACAGGGGGATGGCTACACCTTC. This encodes CASSLNAGQGDGYTF.